This note documents a single T cell receptor (beta chain) sequence. It lacks a known antigen. For sequencing, an Illumina HiSeq 2000 was employed. TCR beta cDNA libraries were prepared using 5'RACE template switching, which introduced a universal primer site and unique molecular identifiers. cDNA synthesis was primed from the TCR beta constant segment, followed by two successive PCR amplification steps. On the study's bioinformatics: MIGEC was used to demultiplex reads and group reads by UMI, and MiTCR was used to assemble and quantify clonotypes. To remove erroneous sequences, TCR cDNA sequences were retained only when supported by two or more reads. Downstream repertoire analysis used the tcR package, and clonotypes were matched across fractions by CDR3 nucleotide sequence plus V segment. VDJmatch was used to annotate antigen specificity against VDJdb, with one amino acid substitution in CDR3 allowed. The reads, reprocessed by TCRdb, yield one row per CDR3 protein sequence and no DNA. The authors' filters were not applied to this entry. The table for this sample lists 440,000 or so distinct CDR3 sequences. The ten largest account for approximately 7% of the sample.

This sample was included in a study of T cells expressing NK-cell markers (dated by TCRdb to the early 2020s). Regarding the complete study: TCR beta-chain repertoires were profiled in sorted CD3+CD56+NKG2C+, CD3+CD56+NKG2C- and CD3+CD56-NKG2C+ T-cell subsets from about 8 donors. The study sequenced eight donors, all healthy volunteers chosen at random: three men and five women. Libraries were sequenced as 2 x 150 bp reads on Illumina HiSeq 2000/2500, MiSeq or NextSeq. Of the eight sequenced donors, seven were found to be HCMV-seropositive and one was found to be HCMV-seronegative. Findings and caveats that apply to the study as a whole: Whether the expanded NKG2C-expressing T cell clones were specific for HCMV antigens remained unclear. Those dominant clonotypes were again the most abundant among CD3+CD56-NKG2C+ cells in a few donors, at roughly 25-60.1%. In six or seven donors, the dominant CD3+CD56+NKG2C+ clonotypes ranked among the top 10 CD8+ clonotypes, making up roughly 1.0-8% of CD8+ T cells.

The CDR3, from cysteine to phenylalanine, totals 15 residues. No DNA appears here. CDR1 and CDR2 are read off the germline V gene (reference sequence) as SSHAT and FNYEAQ. HCMV serostatus was determined by detecting HCMV-specific IgG in serum with a commercial ELISA kit. Peripheral blood mononuclear cells were isolated from blood by Ficoll density gradient centrifugation. This sequence was found in a woman aged 18 to 75 in good health. This sequence uses TRBV7-7 and TRBJ2-5; lacking DNA, the TRBD1 call made by TCRdb goes unchecked. The source material was blood T cells: a sorted CD56 or NKG2C T cell subset, CD4+ or CD8+ T cells, or bulk PBMC T cells (not recorded which). The CDR3 loop reads CASSPGRKGLETQYF.